This T cell receptor (beta chain) was profiled in a study of radiation and T cells in renal cell carcinoma (dated by TCRdb to about 2020). Context from the whole study: In total, 50 to 55 samples underwent TCR beta sequencing: about 25 tumors plus 27 peripheral blood samples. The final blood draw took place at 4 weeks after radiation, the same time as nephrectomy. A total of about 3.8 million unique CDR3 nucleotide sequences, encoding 2,658,974 unique CDR3 amino acid sequences, were found across all 53 samples. Results the study describes overall, beyond this receptor: Effects of radiation dose or scheduling on the TCR repertoire could not be addressed with the single-armed trial design. Blood repertoire dynamics were not followed beyond 4 weeks after treatment. Because no pretreatment tumor biopsies were available, whether clonotypes were present in the tumor at baseline could not be determined. In blood, the top tumor clonotypes increased from baseline to 2 weeks after radiation and then shrank by 4 weeks, which suggests a temporary expansion of tumor-resident clones.

V is cut by 1 base and J by 2 bases, and the space between the germline ends is 11 bases. For CDR1 and CDR2, the germline V gene lists LGHNA and YNFKEQ. From its cysteine to its phenylalanine, the CDR3 spans 15 amino acids. Only the CDR3 part of the read is kept: 45 bases, read in frame from the first base. To note about this clone: Its antigen is currently not known. No clone much larger than this one lies a single base away; base qualities are absent.

TCR beta libraries were generated from genomic DNA with the immunoSEQ kit, following the manufacturer's recommendations. Library preparation used a first multiplex PCR with proprietary primers, then a second PCR adding unique barcodes, with bead cleanups after each round. A positive control reaction and a negative control reaction, both provided in the kit, were run with every batch of samples. The final libraries underwent checking on an Agilent 4200 TapeStation D1000 ScreenTape, volumetric pooling, and quantification by qPCR. Sequencing was performed on an Illumina NextSeq500 using a MidOutput 150-cycle cartridge, with 156 Read1 cycles, 15 Index1 cycles, and the kit custom primers. The pooled library was loaded at 0.75 to 1 pM, and approximately 20% PhiX control was spiked in. The published analysis was carried out like this. Vendor-processed data were analyzed in R, with a clonotype defined as all T cells sharing the same CDR3 nucleotide sequence. In the clone abundance analyses, frequencies were normalized to the 10,000 most abundant clones in each sample. Public T cell clones, which averaged fewer than five per sample, were removed prior to analysis. An abundance difference of at least 32-fold between compartments was the criterion for calling clonotypes tumor-enriched or baseline blood-enriched. A beta-binomial differential abundance model was used to identify clonotypes that expanded or contracted between blood time points. Tumor-blood repertoire similarity was measured with the Baroni-Urbani and Buser coefficient, and groups were compared using two-tailed Wilcoxon tests in R. Sourced from immuneACCESS, this table was stored by TCRdb with only in-frame sequences that have V and J called. A share of the clones is absent; for the studies checked, an unresolved V gene accounts for under half, and the remainder has no known explanation. The DNA was the basis for D and trimming; V, J and clone size are from that table. The sample includes about 78,000 clones, with about nine tenths observed a single time. Together, the top ten hold around 6% of the sample.

The time point label on this specimen signifies: blood 4 weeks post-SBRT, at nephrectomy. Taken with the paper, the label for treatment or condition translates to: 15 Gy SBRT to primary tumor, nephrectomy 4 weeks later. The samples were obtained from a clinical trial, where primary renal cell carcinomas were treated with 15 Gy stereotactic body radiation therapy and then removed by nephrectomy 4 weeks afterward. Serial peripheral blood from radiation-treated patients was sampled at baseline, 2 weeks and 4 weeks after SBRT to track tumor-enriched clonotypes. Every patient had renal cell carcinoma of clear cell pathology. The QIAamp DNA Blood Mini Kit (Qiagen) was used to prepare genomic DNA for TCR sequencing. Only samples passing all quality control checks were included in the analyses.

This receptor was identified in a woman between 65 and 79 years old with renal cell carcinoma. The starting material was blood, obtained from a patient whose treatment included radiotherapy and nephrectomy. The sequence joins TRBV4-2 to TRBJ1-2; perhaps TRBD1 is the D gene, with 6 bases matching. The DNA sequence is given as TGTGCCAGCAGCCAAGTTGGGGGGGCGAACTATGGCTACACCTTC. This yields the protein CASSQVGGANYGYTF.